This T cell receptor (beta chain) came from a study of T cell repertoires in cytomegalovirus infection. Study-wide background: Public TCR beta signatures indicated both CMV infection and matching HLA type.

The V gene end was trimmed by 4 bases and the J gene end by 0 bases; junction bases not matched to a gene: 2. The V gene's germline CDR1 is DFQATT and CDR2 SNEGSKA (reference sequence). The CDR3 totals 14 residues. TCRdb passed the reads through MiXCR, listing each CDR3 protein once. Seen here are approximately 110,000 distinct CDR3 sequences, around 45% observed once, and the top ten hold 74%. Worth noting for this clonotype: Antigen: not known.

Study observations and caveats: The ex vivo response was dominated by HLA-C-restricted CMV-specific TCR beta clonotypes.

V is TRBV20-1 and J is TRBJ2-3; 9 bases are a match to TRBD2. The source is a human donor in good health (CMV status not recorded). Some clones in this sample may be carry-over from other donors' samples. Sequencing was performed on CD8+ T cells from cultured PBMCs, taken from culture after CMV antigen stimulation. CDR3 sequence reads: CSATAGGSTDTQYF. Here the CDR3 DNA reads TGCAGTGCTACAGCGGGGGGAAGCACAGATACGCAGTATTTT.